A selection of T cell receptor beta chains follows, all from one sample in a study of shared clonotypes between healthy human individuals. Assay used: immunoSEQ multiplex PCR; TCRdb lists only in-frame clones, some missing. The sample lists about 2.2 million clones; about 93% were seen once. The sample was naive CD8+ T cells from PBMCs. These receptors originate from a man aged 18 to 29 in good health. Some clones in this sample may be carry-over from other donors' samples. The CDR3 runs from the conserved cysteine through the conserved F or W. A D gene is named only where the DNA matches it firmly. Clone size, where shown, is once, few, many, or a class for clones that have expanded.

clone_size,v_call,j_call,d_call,cdr3_nt,cdr3_aa
once,TRBV2,TRBJ2-3,TRBD1,TGTGCCAGCAGTGGCCGGGGACAGGGAGAGGTGGCGCAGTATTTT,CASSGRGQGEVAQYF
NA,TRBV7-9,TRBJ2-1,NA,TGTGCCAGCAGCCGCCCGAGACCCGACGATGAGCAGTTCTTC,CASSRPRPDDEQFF
NA,TRBV11-2,TRBJ2-5,NA,TGTGCCAGCAGACCAGCCCAGTACCAAGAGACCCAGTACTTC,CASRPAQYQETQYF
NA,TRBV21-1,TRBJ1-4,NA,TGTGCCAGCAGCATTTTGCAGGCGCCGAATGAAAAACTGTTTTTT,CASSILQAPNEKLFF
NA,TRBV9,TRBJ2-2,NA,TGTGCCAGCAGCGTTAACAGGGCGAACACCGGGGAGCTGTTTTTT,CASSVNRANTGELFF
NA,TRBV5-1,TRBJ2-7,NA,TGCGCCAGCAGCGGCCGGGACGGACTCTCCTACGAGCAGTACTTC,CASSGRDGLSYEQYF
NA,TRBV9,TRBJ1-3,NA,TGTGCCAGCAGCGTAGCGGGTAGCTCTGGAAACACCATATATTTT,CASSVAGSSGNTIYF
NA,TRBV18,TRBJ2-7,NA,TGTGCCAGCTCACCGTCAGCCGGTGACGAGCAGTACTTC,CASSPSAGDEQYF
NA,TRBV6-1,TRBJ2-5,TRBD2,TGTGCCAGCAGTGAATCTAGCGGGAGTCAGGAGACCCAGTACTTC,CASSESSGSQETQYF
NA,TRBV12-5,TRBJ1-2,TRBD1,TGTGCTAGTGGTCGAGGACCGGGACAGGCCCCGGGAGGCTACACCTTC,CASGRGPGQAPGGYTF
NA,TRBV9,TRBJ2-1,TRBD2,TGTGCCAGCAGCGCAAGCGGGACGCAGAGGGATGAGCAGTTCTTC,CASSASGTQRDEQFF
NA,TRBV7-9,TRBJ2-3,NA,TGTGCCAGCAGCCCCGGGCGGCGGATCACAGATACGCAGTATTTT,CASSPGRRITDTQYF
NA,TRBV9,TRBJ2-1,TRBD2,TGTGCCAGCAGTCCCCGGGGGGGTAGAAATGAGCAGTTCTTC,CASSPRGGRNEQFF
few,TRBV7-3,TRBJ1-1,NA,TGTGCCAGCAGCTTATTCGGTCCAGGGAGAAGTAACACTGAAGCTTTCTTT,CASSLFGPGRSNTEAFF
NA,TRBV7-6,TRBJ1-1,NA,TGTGCCAGCAGCCTGGTAGGGAACACTGAAGCTTTCTTT,CASSLVGNTEAFF
NA,TRBV27,TRBJ2-7,TRBD2,TGTGCCAGCAGTTTTACTAGCGGGAGAGTTGCCTACGAGCAGTACTTC,CASSFTSGRVAYEQYF
NA,TRBV7-8,TRBJ2-1,TRBD2,TGTGCCATCTCGAAGACTAGCGGGAGGTCCAATGAGCAGTTCTTC,CAISKTSGRSNEQFF
NA,TRBV14,TRBJ2-1,TRBD2,TGTGCCAGCAGCCAAGATGCAGAACTAGCGGACTACAATGAGCAGTTCTTC,CASSQDAELADYNEQFF
NA,TRBV30,TRBJ2-3,TRBD1,TGTGCCTGGAGTGCCCCTCGGGCAGGGGGCGGTCCAGATACGCAGTATTTT,CAWSAPRAGGGPDTQYF
NA,TRBV7-9,TRBJ2-7,NA,TGTGCCAGCAGCTTAGCCCCGGGTCCCGGGACCTCCTACGAGCAGTACTTC,CASSLAPGPGTSYEQYF
NA,TRBV5-4,TRBJ1-2,NA,TGTGCCAGCAGCCCGCCACTTACCGGGATAAGTGATGGCTACACCTTC,CASSPPLTGISDGYTF
NA,TRBV28,TRBJ2-1,NA,TGTGCCAGCAGTTTTACGCGACGCTCCTACAATGAGCAGTTCTTC,CASSFTRRSYNEQFF
NA,TRBV7-8,TRBJ2-7,NA,TGTGCCAGCAGCTTATCCCTGGGGTATTACTACGAGCAGTACTTC,CASSLSLGYYYEQYF
NA,TRBV7-2,TRBJ2-1,NA,TGTGCCAGCAGCTTAGATGGACCAGGTGCTTACAATGAGCAGTTCTTC,CASSLDGPGAYNEQFF
NA,TRBV7-2,TRBJ1-2,NA,TGTGCCAGCAGCTTAGGATTTCTAGGGGAGAATGGCTACACCTTC,CASSLGFLGENGYTF
NA,TRBV7-8,TRBJ1-5,NA,TGTGCCAGCAGCACAGAGGGGACTTGGAATCAGCCCCAGCATTTT,CASSTEGTWNQPQHF
NA,TRBV2,TRBJ1-5,NA,TGTGCCAGCAGCCCACCCCGGGATCAGCCCCAGCATTTT,CASSPPRDQPQHF
NA,TRBV6-6,TRBJ2-7,NA,TGTGCCAGCAGCCCCGGGACCGGGTTTAACGAGCAGTACTTC,CASSPGTGFNEQYF
NA,TRBV5-4,TRBJ2-1,TRBD1,TGTGCCAGCAGCTTCTACGGGACAGGGGACAATGAGCAGTTCTTC,CASSFYGTGDNEQFF
NA,TRBV29-1,TRBJ2-1,NA,TGCAGCGTTGTTGTAGCTGGTCACTACAATGAGCAGTTCTTC,CSVVVAGHYNEQFF
NA,TRBV27,TRBJ2-3,NA,TGTGCCAGCAGTTCTGGGACAGATACGCAGTATTTT,CASSSGTDTQYF
NA,TRBV27,TRBJ2-7,TRBD1,TGTGCCAGCAGCCCAGGGACAGGGAACAACTACGAGCAGTACTTC,CASSPGTGNNYEQYF
NA,TRBV9,TRBJ2-1,TRBD2,TGTGCCAGCAGCGTAGCGGGCGGGGGGACAAATGAGCAGTTCTTC,CASSVAGGGTNEQFF
NA,TRBV6-1,TRBJ2-7,TRBD2,TGTGCCAGCAGTGAATTCGGGACCGCTAGCGGGAGGTGGGAGCAGTACTTC,CASSEFGTASGRWEQYF
NA,TRBV5-5,TRBJ2-7,NA,TGTGCCAGCAGCTTGTATGGCAGGGCTGAAGAGCAGTACTTC,CASSLYGRAEEQYF
NA,TRBV29-1,TRBJ1-2,NA,TGCAGCGTTGACGCCGGGGTAAAGGGCTACACCTTC,CSVDAGVKGYTF
NA,TRBV4-2,TRBJ2-1,TRBD2,TGTGCCAGCAGCCAAGGGTCAGCGGGAGGCCCCCTAACCTACAATGAGCAGTTCTTC,CASSQGSAGGPLTYNEQFF
NA,TRBV27,TRBJ2-7,NA,TGTGCCAGCAGTTCTCTCGGGACTCCAGCCTACGAGCAGTACTTC,CASSSLGTPAYEQYF
NA,TRBV9,TRBJ1-2,TRBD1,TGTGCCAGCAGCGCCCGGGACAGGGATAACTATGGCTACACCTTC,CASSARDRDNYGYTF
NA,TRBV27,TRBJ1-1,NA,TGTGCCAGCAGTTTGGGCTCAAACACTGAAGCTTTCTTT,CASSLGSNTEAFF
NA,TRBV7-2,TRBJ1-1,NA,TGTGCCAGCAGCTTAGACAGGGCCACTGAAGCTTTCTTT,CASSLDRATEAFF
NA,TRBV4-1,TRBJ1-2,NA,TGCGCCAGCAGCCAAGTCGGTGGGCCCTATGGCTACACCTTC,CASSQVGGPYGYTF
NA,TRBV7-9,TRBJ2-5,TRBD1,TGTGCCAGCAGCTTAAGGCCCCAGGGGGCAGAGACCCAGTACTTC,CASSLRPQGAETQYF
NA,TRBV9,TRBJ2-1,TRBD2,TGTGCCAGCAGCCCCTGGGAGCGGGAGATTTCAAATGAGCAGTTCTTC,CASSPWEREISNEQFF
NA,TRBV19,TRBJ2-5,TRBD1,TGTGCCAGTAGTCCACGACAGGGTCAAGAGACCCAGTACTTC,CASSPRQGQETQYF
NA,TRBV5-5,TRBJ1-4,TRBD1,TGTGCCAGCAGCTTTACAGGGGGCAATGAAAAACTGTTTTTT,CASSFTGGNEKLFF
NA,TRBV28,TRBJ2-5,TRBD1,TGTGCCAGCAGTCCCCACAGGGGGCCAAAACAAGAGACCCAGTACTTC,CASSPHRGPKQETQYF
NA,TRBV13,TRBJ1-2,NA,TGTGCCAGCAGCGCCGGGGGGCGCCGCTACACCTTC,CASSAGGRRYTF